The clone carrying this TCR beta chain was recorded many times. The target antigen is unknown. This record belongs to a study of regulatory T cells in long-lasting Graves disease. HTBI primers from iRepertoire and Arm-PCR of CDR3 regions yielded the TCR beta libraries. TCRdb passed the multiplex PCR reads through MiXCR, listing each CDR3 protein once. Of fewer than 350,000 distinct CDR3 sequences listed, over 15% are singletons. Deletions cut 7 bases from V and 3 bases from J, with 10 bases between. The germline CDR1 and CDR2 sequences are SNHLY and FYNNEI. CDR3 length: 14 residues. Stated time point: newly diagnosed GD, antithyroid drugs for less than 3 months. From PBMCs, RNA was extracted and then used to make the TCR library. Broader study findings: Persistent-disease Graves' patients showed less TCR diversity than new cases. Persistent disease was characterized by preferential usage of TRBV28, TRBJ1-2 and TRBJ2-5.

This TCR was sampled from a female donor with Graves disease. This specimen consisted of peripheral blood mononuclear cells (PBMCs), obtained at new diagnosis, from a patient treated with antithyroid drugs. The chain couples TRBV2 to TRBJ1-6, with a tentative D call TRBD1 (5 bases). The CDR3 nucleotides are TGTGCCAGCATAACAGGCCTCTATAATTCACCCCTCCACTTT. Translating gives CASITGLYNSPLHF. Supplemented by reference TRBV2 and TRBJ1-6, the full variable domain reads EPEVTQTPSHQVTQMGQEVILRCVPISNHLYFYWYRQILGQKVEFLVSFYNNEISEKSEIFDDQFSVERPDGSNFTLKIRSTKLEDSAMYFCASITGLYNSPLHFGNGTRLTVT.